One T cell receptor beta chain is described in this entry. Authors' analysis steps: Estimated nucleated cell counts came from reference gene primer amplification. Some clones are missing from TCRdb's copy, which holds only in-frame ones; the method was immunoSEQ multiplex PCR. D and trimming come from the DNA, and the V and J calls and clone size come from that table. The table shows about 60,000 clones, with roughly 90% occurring only once. These data are taken from a study of blood T cell repertoires in COVID-19. On the study more broadly: Both acute and convalescent COVID-19 samples were obtained from the United States, Italy and Spain. PBMCs, B-cell-depleted T cells, or T cells were the source of the cDNA or gDNA that made up the material.

Germline CDR1 is SNHLY and CDR2 is FYNNEI. With 4 bases clipped from V and 2 bases from J, the junction kept 1 base outside the gene matches. The CDR3 covers 13 residues. The sequence was obtained from a human donor with acute or convalescent COVID-19. The donor label of this sample is uncertain. The rearrangement links TRBV2 to TRBJ2-7, with 8 bases lining up with TRBD1. Sequenced material: peripheral blood. The DNA of the CDR3 is TGTGCCAGCAGTGTGGACAGGGCCTACGAGCAGTACTTC. Translated, it gives CASSVDRAYEQYF.